The 20 T cell receptor beta chains reported below all come from one sample, sequenced in a study of blood T cell repertoires in COVID-19. Profiled with immunoSEQ multiplex PCR; TCRdb holds only in-frame clones, not every one. The sample has around 15,000 clones; approximately 82% are singletons. Sequenced material: peripheral blood. The receptors were gathered from a man in his forties with active or convalescent COVID-19.

The chain links TRBV5-1 to TRBJ1-4; 9 positions agree with TRBD1. The CDR3 totals 15 residues. J gave up 7 bases and V 1 base, and 5 bases lay outside the gene matches. Looked up from germline, CDR1 is SGHRS and CDR2 is YFSETQ. The CDR3: CASSLRGTGIEKLFF. Here the CDR3 DNA reads TGCGCCAGCAGCTTGAGGGGGACAGGGATTGAAAAACTGTTTTTT.

The chain couples TRBV11-2 to TRBJ2-7, with D possibly TRBD1 on 6 matching bases. The germline V gene has CDR1 SGHAT and CDR2 FQNNGV. The CDR3 has 15 amino acids. V was shortened by 4 bases and J by 9 bases, with 22 bases between the two germline ends. CDR3: CASSSQGIILSVQYF. The CDR3 DNA reads as TGTGCCAGCAGCTCACAGGGAATCATCCTATCGGTGCAGTACTTC.

The rearrangement links TRBV10-1 to TRBJ1-4; D is unresolved. CDR1 and CDR2 from the germline V gene are WNHNN and SYGVQD (reference sequence). Trimming took 1 base from V and 8 from J, leaving 8 bases between them. This CDR3 is 13 amino acids long. The DNA of the CDR3 is TGCGCCAGCAGTGAGTACAACGGGGAAAAACTGTTTTTT. Translated, it gives CASSEYNGEKLFF.

This clone was counted once. V usage is TRBV5-1 and J usage is TRBJ1-1, with a tentative D call TRBD1 (5 bases). CDR1 and CDR2 (germline): SGHRS, YFSETQ. This CDR3 region has 14 residues. Trimming shortened V by 0 bases and J by 3 bases, and 9 bases separated the two germline ends. CDR3 residues: CASSLGAGDTEAFF. CDR3 coding DNA: TGCGCCAGCAGCTTGGGGGCGGGGGACACTGAAGCTTTCTTT.

This chain uses TRBV11-2 with TRBJ2-5; the D gene is possibly TRBD1 (5 bases). The CDR3 contains 14 residues. V was cut by 3 bases and J by 3 bases, with 11 bases left in between. The V gene's germline CDR1 is SGHAT and CDR2 FQNNGV. This chain's CDR3 is CASSFRPREETQYF. The CDR3 region has the DNA TGTGCCAGCAGCTTCCGCCCCAGGGAAGAGACCCAGTACTTC.

The chain couples TRBV5-1 to TRBJ1-2; 8 bases agree with TRBD1. CDR3 length: 16 residues. After removal of 5 bases from V and 3 bases from J, the junction contained 12 bases not matched to a gene. Germline-derived CDR1 and CDR2 are SGHRS and YFSETQ. The CDR3 nucleotides read TGCGCCAGCAGGAAGACAGGGGTCCAGTCGGACTATGGCTACACCTTC. It codes for CASRKTGVQSDYGYTF.

The chain recombines TRBV6-5 with TRBJ1-2; TRBD1 matches at 9 bases. CDR3 size: 15 residues. The germline V gene has CDR1 MNHEY and CDR2 SVGAGI. V was clipped by 8 bases and J by 5 bases; unmatched bases: 12. As DNA, the CDR3 is TGTGCCAGCGGCCGGGACAGGGTAGGGGGATATGGCTACACCTTC. Translation: CASGRDRVGGYGYTF.

CDR3 protein: CASSQGQGARGGYTF. The CDR3 DNA is TGTGCCAGCTCCCAAGGACAGGGGGCTAGAGGAGGCTACACCTTC. This chain joins TRBV18 and TRBJ1-2, with 11 bases fitting TRBD1. V was clipped by 6 bases and J by 8 bases; unmatched bases: 11. Looked up from germline, CDR1 is KGHSH and CDR2 is LQKENI. The CDR3 consists of 15 residues. Full variable domain (remainder filled in from reference TRBV18 and TRBJ1-2): NAGVMQNPRHLVRRRGQEARLRCSPMKGHSHVYWYRQLPEEGLKFMVYLQKENIIDESGMPKERFSAEFPKEGPSILRIQQVVRGDSAAYFCASSQGQGARGGYTFGSGTRLTVV.

This chain connects TRBV3-1 (or the pseudogene TRBV3-2) to TRBJ2-7; D may be TRBD1 (6 bases). CDR1 is LGHDT, CDR2 YNNKEL, per germline (reference sequence). This CDR3 has 13 amino acids. The germline V and J ends were trimmed by 8 bases and 4 bases, with 15 bases remaining between them. The CDR3 region has the DNA TGTGCCAGCCCCCGGGACATATGTTACGAGCAGTACTTC. This sequence encodes CASPRDICYEQYF.

V is TRBV12-3 or TRBV12-4 and J is TRBJ2-1; the D is unclear. The CDR3 is made up of 11 amino acids. V dropped 2 bases and J dropped 8 bases, with 4 bases sitting between them. The CDR3 nucleotides are TGTGCCAGCAGTTTACTCCATGAGCAGTTCTTC. Translating it yields CASSLLHEQFF.

This clone was detected only a few times. The rearrangement links TRBV12-3 or TRBV12-4 to TRBJ2-7, with D possibly being TRBD2 (6 bases). Trimming shortened V by 5 bases and J by 6 bases, and 14 bases separated the two germline ends. This CDR3 contains 13 residues. In DNA, the CDR3 is TGTGCCAGCAGTCGGGGGAGGCTAGGCGAGCAGTACTTC. Its translation: CASSRGRLGEQYF.

This clone was observed a single time. This chain connects TRBV11-2 to TRBJ1-3; maybe TRBD1 (6 bases). The CDR3 length is 13 residues. Per the germline V gene, CDR1 is SGHAT and CDR2 is FQNNGV. The V end was cut by 5 bases, the J end by 1 base, with 6 bases between. The CDR3 DNA reads as TGTGCCAGCAGCACAGGGTCTGGAAACACCATATATTTT. This gives the protein CASSTGSGNTIYF.

V gene TRBV11-2 combines with J gene TRBJ2-5, with D uncertain. V was shortened by 1 base and J by 2 bases, with 5 bases between the two germline ends. Germline V CDR1 and CDR2: SGHAT, FQNNGV. This CDR3 contains 13 residues. CDR3: CASSLVRQETQYF. The CDR3 nucleotides read TGTGCCAGCAGCTTAGTTCGTCAAGAGACCCAGTACTTC.

The V and J genes are TRBV4-1 and TRBJ1-4, with D tentatively TRBD1 (6 bases). Germline V gene lookup returns CDR1 MGHRA and CDR2 YSYEKL. Trimming left V 8 bases short and J 5 bases short, with 12 bases between. This CDR3 contains 13 residues. The CDR3 sequence is CASGQWRNEKLFF. CDR3 DNA sequence: TGCGCCAGCGGACAGTGGAGAAATGAAAAACTGTTTTTT.

A few counts support this clone. This sequence joins TRBV29-1 and TRBJ1-5; tentatively, D is TRBD1 (6 bases). Trimming left V 6 bases short and J 4 bases short, with 13 bases between. CDR1 and CDR2 (germline): SQVTM, ANQGSEA. This CDR3 has 13 amino acids. CDR3 DNA: TGCAGCGTGCGGACAGCGAATAATCAGCCCCAGCATTTT. Translating it yields CSVRTANNQPQHF.

The V gene is TRBV2, the J gene TRBJ1-2, with no clear D. V lost 7 bases to trimming and J lost 8 bases, with 14 bases between them. CDR1 is SNHLY and CDR2 is FYNNEI in the germline V gene. The CDR3 spans 12 residues. This CDR3 is CASKYNPGGYTF. The CDR3, as DNA: TGTGCCAGCAAGTATAACCCCGGGGGCTACACCTTC.

The rearrangement links TRBV3-1 (or the pseudogene TRBV3-2) to TRBJ2-7; TRBD2 aligns across 7 bases. Germline V gene sequence: CDR1 LGHDT, CDR2 YNNKEL (reference sequence). Unmatched junction bases numbered 12, after V lost 4 bases and J lost 9 bases. There are 14 residues in the CDR3. The CDR3 bases are TGTGCCAGCAGCCTTGTCTCGGGGGGAGAAGGGCAGTACTTC. Translated, it gives CASSLVSGGEGQYF.

This chain connects TRBV5-4 to TRBJ2-1; 9 nucleotides line up with TRBD1. The CDR3 runs 15 residues. CDR1 and CDR2 (germline): SGHNT, YYREEE (reference sequence). The ends lost 3 bases at V and 7 bases at J; junction bases unmatched: 8. The CDR3: CASSSPGDRVNEQFF. The CDR3 DNA follows: TGTGCCAGCAGCTCCCCTGGGGACAGGGTTAATGAGCAGTTCTTC.

The chain recombines TRBV18 with TRBJ1-1, with 9 bases lining up with TRBD1. This CDR3 region has 14 residues. With 4 bases clipped from V and 2 bases from J, the junction kept 2 bases outside the gene matches. CDR1 KGHSH and CDR2 LQKENI come from the germline V gene. Here the CDR3 reads CASSRTGDNTEAFF. CDR3 sequence (DNA): TGTGCCAGCTCACGGACAGGGGATAACACTGAAGCTTTCTTT.

The chain carries TRBV27 and TRBJ1-1, with a possible D match to TRBD1 (6 bases). CDR3 size: 18 residues. Germline V gene data show CDR1 as MNHEY and CDR2 as SMNVEV (reference sequence). The germline V and J ends were trimmed by 2 bases and 2 bases, with 21 bases remaining between them. CDR3: CASSLRIPTGTSNTEAFF. The CDR3 DNA follows: TGTGCCAGCAGTTTACGGATACCTACAGGGACCTCAAACACTGAAGCTTTCTTT.